The 9 T cell receptor beta chains listed next were all sequenced from one sample in a study of OX40 agonist ivuxolimab in advanced cancers. The data were produced by immunoSEQ multiplex PCR, yet TCRdb's version contains in-frame clones alone and is incomplete. The sample lists about 32,000 clones; about four fifths were seen once. Sequenced material: CD4+ or CD8+ T cells sorted from blood, taken in a trial of the OX40 agonist ivuxolimab. The source of these receptors is an adult with an advanced solid tumor such as melanoma, head and neck, liver or kidney cancer.

The chain is built from TRBV27 and TRBJ1-5, with D unclear. CDR1 and CDR2 (germline): MNHEY, SMNVEV (reference sequence). The CDR3 sequence is 13 residues long. V was cut by 2 bases and J by 6 bases, with 8 bases left in between. For the CDR3, the DNA is TGTGCCAGCAGTTTACGGGTGGGTCAGCCCCAGCATTTT. It is translated as CASSLRVGQPQHF.

For the CDR3, the DNA is TGCGCCAGCAGCCAGAGGGCAGCCGGGACAAACAAAAACATTCAGTACTTC. The encoded protein is CASSQRAAGTNKNIQYF. The chain links TRBV4-1 to TRBJ2-4; a possible D gene is TRBD1 (6 bases). Germline values: CDR1 MGHRA, CDR2 YSYEKL. Deletions cut 3 bases from V and 3 bases from J, with 18 bases between. There are 17 residues in the CDR3.

This chain connects TRBV6-5 to TRBJ2-7; possibly TRBD1 for D (6 bases). Trimming took off 7 bases at V and 3 bases at J, with 10 bases between the two ends. CDR1 MNHEY and CDR2 SVGAGI come from the germline V gene. This CDR3 comprises 12 residues. In DNA form, the CDR3 reads TGTGCCAGCACAGGGGTGAACTACGAGCAGTACTTC. Translation: CASTGVNYEQYF.

The chain is built from TRBV7-2 and TRBJ2-7, with a possible D match to TRBD2 (6 bases). V was pared by 3 bases and J by 2 bases, with 14 bases between. The CDR3 length is 15 residues. Germline lookup yields CDR1 SGHTA and CDR2 FQGNSA. CDR3 protein: CASSFDGRGAYEQYF. CDR3 coding DNA: TGTGCCAGCAGCTTCGACGGGAGAGGGGCCTACGAGCAGTACTTC.

The chain links TRBV28 to TRBJ2-4; D unclear. The CDR3 has 11 residues. CDR1 is MDHEN, CDR2 SYDVKM, per germline. Trimming took 3 bases from V and 11 from J, leaving 8 bases between them. CDR3 sequence reads: CASSFDVLQYF. DNA of the CDR3: TGTGCCAGCAGTTTTGATGTCCTTCAGTACTTC.

This chain joins TRBV6-5 and TRBJ1-1, with TRBD1 matching over 7 bases. There are 14 residues in the CDR3. Unmatched junction bases numbered 4, after V lost 5 bases and J lost 1 base. CDR1 and CDR2 from the germline V gene are MNHEY and SVGAGI. The CDR3 sequence is CASSPGQSNTEAFF. The CDR3, as DNA: TGTGCCAGCAGTCCGGGACAGTCGAACACTGAAGCTTTCTTT.

The genes are TRBV4-1 and TRBJ2-3, with TRBD1 identical over 8 bases. This CDR3 is built from 16 residues. From germline, CDR1 is MGHRA and CDR2 YSYEKL. With V trimmed by 5 bases and J by 0 bases, 7 bases remained unmatched. For the CDR3, the DNA is TGCGCCAGCAGCTTCCGGGACAGGATTAGCACAGATACGCAGTATTTT. This encodes CASSFRDRISTDTQYF.

The chain is built from TRBV30 and TRBJ1-1; the match to TRBD1 covers 7 bases. This CDR3 has 16 amino acids. V dropped 0 bases and J dropped 0; count of bases not matched to a gene: 7. The germline gives CDR1 GTSNPN, CDR2 SVGIG (reference sequence). The CDR3 here is CAWSVRDREMNTEAFF. CDR3 nucleotides: TGTGCCTGGAGTGTACGAGACAGGGAAATGAACACTGAAGCTTTCTTT.

V is TRBV5-4 and J is TRBJ2-5; TRBD2 matches at 12 bases. This CDR3 comprises 17 residues. The V gene end was trimmed by 4 bases and the J gene end by 0 bases; junction bases not matched to a gene: 7. Looked up from germline, CDR1 is SGHNT and CDR2 is YYREEE (reference sequence). CDR3 sequence reads: CASSRGWTSGDQETQYF. As DNA, the CDR3 is TGTGCCAGCAGCAGGGGTTGGACTAGCGGGGACCAAGAGACCCAGTACTTC.